This is a list of T cell receptor beta chains from one sample in a study of identifying expanded T cells in peripheral blood. Sequencing was performed with immunoSEQ multiplex PCR; in TCRdb, only in-frame clones are kept and a portion is missing. The sample includes some 99,000 clones, about 88% of them seen just once. The sequencing input was blood. These receptors all stem from a person aged 18 to 70 in good health. CDR3s include the opening cysteine and the closing phenylalanine or tryptophan. D genes are given only for firm matches. Where a row states a size, it is once, few, many or the class of an expanded clone; other rows omit it.

TRBJ1-2,once,NA,TRBV19,TGTGCCAGTGTTTTATCCGGGTCCTATGGCTACACCTTC,CASVLSGSYGYTF
TRBJ1-5,NA,NA,TRBV6-1,TGTGCCAGCAGTGGGGGGGACTCAGGGAATCAGCCCCAGCATTTT,CASSGGDSGNQPQHF
TRBJ1-1,many,NA,TRBV6-6,TGTGCCAGCAGGCAACAGGGAACTGAAGCTTTCTTT,CASRQQGTEAFF
TRBJ2-7,NA,NA,TRBV21-1,TGTGCCAGCAGCAGATCGACAGGGGGCTCCTACGAGCAGTACTTC,CASSRSTGGSYEQYF
TRBJ1-2,NA,NA,TRBV7-8,TGTGCCAGCAGCCCTGGGGCAGGGGTTGGCTACACCTTC,CASSPGAGVGYTF
TRBJ1-2,NA,NA,TRBV19,TGTGCCAGTAGTATAGTCCACTCTGGCTACACCTTC,CASSIVHSGYTF
TRBJ1-2,NA,TRBD1,TRBV2,TGTGCCAGCAGTTCGGGACAGGGGAACTATGGCTACACCTTC,CASSSGQGNYGYTF
TRBJ1-2,NA,NA,TRBV5-1,TGCGCCAGCAGCTTGGAGATGGGTATGGTTGGCTACACCTTC,CASSLEMGMVGYTF
TRBJ2-1,NA,NA,TRBV28,TGTGCCAGCAGTTTACGACGACTAGTATTCAATGAGCAGTTCTTC,CASSLRRLVFNEQFF
TRBJ1-4,NA,NA,TRBV19,TGTGCCAGTAGTCCGGACCCTGCAACTAATGAAAAACTGTTTTTT,CASSPDPATNEKLFF
TRBJ2-5,NA,TRBD1,TRBV19,TGTGCCAGTAGCCCAGGACAGGTTCAAGAGACCCAGTACTTC,CASSPGQVQETQYF
TRBJ2-1,few,TRBD1,TRBV28,TGTGCCAGCAAGGGACAGGGGGAGGATGAGCAGTTCTTC,CASKGQGEDEQFF
TRBJ2-1,NA,TRBD1,TRBV27,TGTGCCAGCAGCCACAGGGGCCGGACCTACAATGAGCAGTTCTTC,CASSHRGRTYNEQFF
TRBJ1-2,NA,NA,TRBV28,TGTGCCAGCAGTTTCGGGACGGATTATGGCTACACCTTC,CASSFGTDYGYTF
TRBJ2-7,once,TRBD1,TRBV5-1,TGCGCCAGCAGCTTGGGACAGGGGGCGCGAGGCGAGCAGTACTTC,CASSLGQGARGEQYF
TRBJ1-6,NA,NA,TRBV6-4,TGTGCCAGCAGTGAAGCGTCGGGGGGTGGGTCACCCCTCCACTTT,CASSEASGGGSPLHF
TRBJ1-5,NA,NA,TRBV28,TGTGCCAGCAAGTTTGGGGACCCTTATAGCAATCAGCCCCAGCATTTT,CASKFGDPYSNQPQHF
TRBJ2-5,NA,NA,TRBV9,TGTGCCAGCAGCGTAGGTCCGGGAGTACAAGAGACCCAGTACTTC,CASSVGPGVQETQYF
TRBJ1-2,NA,NA,TRBV11-1,TGTGCCAGCAGCTTACTAGGGTCGCGGGGCTACACCTTC,CASSLLGSRGYTF
TRBJ1-2,NA,TRBD1,TRBV6-5,TGTGCCAGCAGTTTAACAGGGGGAAGTCAGTATGGCTACACCTTC,CASSLTGGSQYGYTF
TRBJ1-2,NA,NA,TRBV6-6,TGTGCCAGCAGTTACTTCCAGGGAGTGGCTAACTATGGCTACACCTTC,CASSYFQGVANYGYTF
TRBJ1-2,NA,NA,TRBV29-1,TGCAGCGTTGAAGAACAGACCTATGGCTACACCTTC,CSVEEQTYGYTF
TRBJ1-1,NA,NA,TRBV14,TGTGCCAGCAGCCAATTTAATGGGTTGGGCACTGAAGCTTTCTTT,CASSQFNGLGTEAFF
TRBJ1-1,NA,NA,TRBV19,TGTGCCAGTAGTATCCAGGGCCTTCCCCACACTGAAGCTTTCTTT,CASSIQGLPHTEAFF
TRBJ2-7,NA,TRBD1,TRBV5-1,TGCGCCAGCAGCTTTGCGCCCGGGACAGTCAGCTCCTACGAGCAGTACTTC,CASSFAPGTVSSYEQYF
TRBJ2-7,NA,NA,TRBV21-1,TGTGCCAGCAGCAGCGATAGCGGGAGAACCTACGAGCAGTACTTC,CASSSDSGRTYEQYF
TRBJ2-2,NA,NA,TRBV28,TGTGCCAGCAGTTTTGGGTTCGGGCCCCGGACCGGGGAGCTGTTTTTT,CASSFGFGPRTGELFF
TRBJ2-5,NA,NA,TRBV14,TGTGCCAGCAGCCAAGTATATGCACAAGAGACCCAGTACTTC,CASSQVYAQETQYF
TRBJ2-1,NA,TRBD2,TRBV27,TGTGCCAGCAGTTGGGGACTAGCGGGGGACGAATACAATGAGCAGTTCTTC,CASSWGLAGDEYNEQFF
TRBJ1-1,NA,NA,TRBV6-5,TGTGCCAGCAGTAAGCTCCGAAACACTGAAGCTTTCTTT,CASSKLRNTEAFF
TRBJ2-3,NA,NA,TRBV27,TGTGCCAGCAGCTCCGGGACACGGGTTCGGGATACGCAGTATTTT,CASSSGTRVRDTQYF
TRBJ2-3,NA,NA,TRBV29-1,TGCAGCACGGACTCGTCCACCACAGATACGCAGTATTTT,CSTDSSTTDTQYF
TRBJ1-3,NA,NA,TRBV18,TGTGCCAGCTCAGCGGGCCCTGGAAACACCATATATTTT,CASSAGPGNTIYF
TRBJ2-1,NA,NA,TRBV11-3,TGTGCCAGCAGCTTAGGAGCTAGCGCGATCAATGAGCAGTTCTTC,CASSLGASAINEQFF
TRBJ2-5,medium-sized,NA,TRBV2,TGTGCCAGCAGCGTACAAGAGACCCAGTACTTC,CASSVQETQYF
TRBJ1-5,NA,NA,TRBV19,TGTGCCAGTAGTAGAAATAGCAATCAGCCCCAGCATTTT,CASSRNSNQPQHF
TRBJ2-1,once,NA,TRBV11-3,TGTGCCAGCAGCTTGAGTTATGCCGGTGGCAATGAGCAGTTCTTC,CASSLSYAGGNEQFF
TRBJ2-5,NA,TRBD2,TRBV7-9,TGTGCCAGCAGCTTAGTCCTGGGGGGGGAAGAGACCCAGTACTTC,CASSLVLGGEETQYF
TRBJ2-5,NA,TRBD2,TRBV5-1,TGCGCCAGCAGAAAAACTAGCGGGGGGGCCCGTGAGACCCAGTACTTC,CASRKTSGGARETQYF
TRBJ2-6,NA,NA,TRBV5-1,TGCGCCAGCAGCCTAAACGGAGCTTCTGGGGCCAACGTCCTGACTTTC,CASSLNGASGANVLTF
TRBJ1-2,few,NA,TRBV6-6,TGTGCCAGCAGCCCCAGGATGGACGGCTACACCTTC,CASSPRMDGYTF
TRBJ2-7,NA,NA,TRBV20-1,TGCAGTGCTGCTCCTTGGGGCGAGCAGTACTTC,CSAAPWGEQYF
TRBJ1-1,NA,NA,TRBV28,TGTGCCAGCAGTTTAGGAAACATGAACACTGAAGCTTTCTTT,CASSLGNMNTEAFF
TRBJ2-1,once,TRBD1,TRBV6-1,TGTGCCAGCAAAGGGACAGGGCCTTATGAGCAGTTCTTC,CASKGTGPYEQFF
TRBJ1-1,NA,NA,TRBV5-1,TGCGCCAGCAGCCCCGGTGGCTTCGGTACTGAAGCTTTCTTT,CASSPGGFGTEAFF
TRBJ1-5,NA,NA,TRBV4-2,TGTGCCAGCAGCCAAGATTCCACAGTTAGCAATCAGCCCCAGCATTTT,CASSQDSTVSNQPQHF
TRBJ1-5,NA,NA,TRBV5-1,TGCGCCAGCAGCTTTGGGACGGGTTTGGGTCAGCCCCAGCATTTT,CASSFGTGLGQPQHF
TRBJ1-1,NA,NA,TRBV7-9,TGTGCCAGCAGCTTCCTGGGACTGATGAACACTGAAGCTTTCTTT,CASSFLGLMNTEAFF
TRBJ2-3,NA,NA,TRBV6-5,TGTGCCAGCAGTTACGGGGGCTCCACAGATACGCAGTATTTT,CASSYGGSTDTQYF
TRBJ1-2,NA,NA,TRBV4-2,TGTGCCAGCGGCCAAGATCTTAGTGGAAGCTATGGCTACACCTTC,CASGQDLSGSYGYTF
TRBJ1-1,NA,NA,TRBV6-5,TGTGCCAGCACCTCACAGGGTCGGGGGACTGAAGCTTTCTTT,CASTSQGRGTEAFF
TRBJ2-3,NA,NA,TRBV5-1,TGCGCCAGCAGCCAAGCTCCCCGCACAGATACGCAGTATTTT,CASSQAPRTDTQYF
TRBJ2-2,NA,TRBD1,TRBV14,TGTGCCAGCAGCCAAGATACACAGGGGGCGCCGACCGGGGAGCTGTTTTTT,CASSQDTQGAPTGELFF
TRBJ2-3,NA,TRBD2,TRBV5-1,TGCGCCAGCAGCTTGGTGGCGGGAGTTGAAGATACGCAGTATTTT,CASSLVAGVEDTQYF